This T cell receptor beta chain emerged from a study of cytomegalovirus exposure and HLA in healthy donors. Primers: 60 Vbeta forward and 13 Jbeta reverse. Profiling relied on immunoSEQ multiplex PCR, and the TCRdb table lists in-frame clones only, not all of them. Among some 210,000 clones listed, around 80% were seen once. Trimming pared 4 bases from V and 0 bases from J, leaving 16 bases between. The CDR3 is 16 amino acids. CDR1 MGHDK and CDR2 SYGVNS come from the germline V gene. This receptor was taken from a male donor in good health and CMV-seronegative. The sequenced sample consisted of PBMCs. V and J are TRBV25-1 and TRBJ2-7; D possibly corresponds to TRBD1 (5 bases). Here the CDR3 DNA reads TGTGCCAGCAGTGTAAGGTTACAGGAAAGCTCCTACGAGCAGTACTTC. It translates to CASSVRLQESSYEQYF.